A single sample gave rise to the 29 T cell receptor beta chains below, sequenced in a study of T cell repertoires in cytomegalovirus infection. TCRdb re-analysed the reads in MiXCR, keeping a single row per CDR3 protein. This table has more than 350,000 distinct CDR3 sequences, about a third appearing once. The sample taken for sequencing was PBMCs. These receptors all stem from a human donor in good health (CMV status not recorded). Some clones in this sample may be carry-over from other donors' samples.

Written as DNA, the CDR3 is TGTGCCAGCAGTTCCGGACTAGCTGGGGCCAACGTCCTGACTTTC. It yields the protein CASSSGLAGANVLTF. V gene TRBV6-1 combines with J gene TRBJ2-6; 7 nucleotides line up with TRBD2. The CDR3 runs 15 residues. Germline lookup yields CDR1 MNHNS and CDR2 SASEGT. Trimming removed 5 bases from V and 2 bases from J; junction bases left unmatched: 3.

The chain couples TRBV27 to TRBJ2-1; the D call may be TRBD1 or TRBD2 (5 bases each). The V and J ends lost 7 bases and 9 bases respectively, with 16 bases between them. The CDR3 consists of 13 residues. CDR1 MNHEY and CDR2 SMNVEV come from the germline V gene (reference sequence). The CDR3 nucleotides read TGTGCCAGCAATTCGGGGCGAAAGGCTGAGCAGTTCTTC. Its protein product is CASNSGRKAEQFF.

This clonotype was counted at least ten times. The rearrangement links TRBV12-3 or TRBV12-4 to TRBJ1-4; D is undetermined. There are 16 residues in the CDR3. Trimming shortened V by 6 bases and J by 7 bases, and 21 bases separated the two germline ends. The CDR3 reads CASSLYRGSVGEKLFF. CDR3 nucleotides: TGTGCCAGCAGCCTATACCGGGGATCTGTAGGTGAAAAACTGTTTTTT.

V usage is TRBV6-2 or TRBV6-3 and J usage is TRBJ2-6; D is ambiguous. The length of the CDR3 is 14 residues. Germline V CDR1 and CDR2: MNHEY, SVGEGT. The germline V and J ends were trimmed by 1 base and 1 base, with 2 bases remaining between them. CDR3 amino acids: CASSYWSGANVLTF. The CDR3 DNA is TGTGCCAGCAGTTACTGGTCTGGGGCCAACGTCCTGACTTTC.

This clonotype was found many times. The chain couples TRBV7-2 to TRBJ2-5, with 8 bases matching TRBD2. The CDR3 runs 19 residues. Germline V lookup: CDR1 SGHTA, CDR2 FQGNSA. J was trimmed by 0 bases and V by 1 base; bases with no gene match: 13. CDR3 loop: CASSLVGGSGARYQETQYF. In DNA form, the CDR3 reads TGTGCCAGCAGCTTAGTCGGGGGTAGCGGGGCCAGGTACCAAGAGACCCAGTACTTC. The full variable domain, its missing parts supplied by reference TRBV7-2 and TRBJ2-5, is GAGVSQSPSNKVTEKGKDVELRCDPISGHTALYWYRQSLGQGLEFLIYFQGNSAPDKSGLPSDRFSAERTGGSVSTLTIQRTQQEDSAVYLCASSLVGGSGARYQETQYFGPGTRLLVL.

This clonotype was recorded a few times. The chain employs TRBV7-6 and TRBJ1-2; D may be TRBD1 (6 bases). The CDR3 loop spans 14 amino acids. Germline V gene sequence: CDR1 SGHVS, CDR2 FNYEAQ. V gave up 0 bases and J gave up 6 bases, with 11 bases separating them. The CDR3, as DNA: TGTGCCAGCAGCTTAGCGTCACAGGGAAATGGCTACACCTTC. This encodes CASSLASQGNGYTF.

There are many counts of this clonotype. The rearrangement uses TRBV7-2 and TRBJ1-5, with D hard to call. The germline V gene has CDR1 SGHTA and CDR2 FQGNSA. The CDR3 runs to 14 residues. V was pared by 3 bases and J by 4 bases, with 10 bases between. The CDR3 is CASSLAAGNQPQHF. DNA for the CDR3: TGTGCCAGCAGCTTGGCCGCAGGTAATCAGCCCCAGCATTTT.

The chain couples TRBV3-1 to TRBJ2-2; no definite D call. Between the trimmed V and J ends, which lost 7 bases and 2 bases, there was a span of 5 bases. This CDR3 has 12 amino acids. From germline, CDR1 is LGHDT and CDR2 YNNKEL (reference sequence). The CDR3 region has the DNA TGTGCCAGCAACCTAAACACCGGGGAGCTGTTTTTT. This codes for CASNLNTGELFF.

This CDR3 is CASTRGSGANVLTF. In nucleotides, the CDR3 is TGTGCCAGCACCAGGGGCTCTGGGGCCAACGTCCTGACTTTC. The chain links TRBV7-9 to TRBJ2-6, with D perhaps matching TRBD1 (6 bases). Germline lookup yields CDR1 SEHNR and CDR2 FQNEAQ (reference sequence). The CDR3 is 14 amino acids. V gave up 7 bases and J gave up 0 bases, with 7 bases separating them.

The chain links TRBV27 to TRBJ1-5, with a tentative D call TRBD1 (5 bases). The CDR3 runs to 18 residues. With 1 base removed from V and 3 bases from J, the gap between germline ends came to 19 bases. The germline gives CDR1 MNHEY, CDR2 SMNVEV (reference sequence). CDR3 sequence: CASSLYPINRFSNQPQHF. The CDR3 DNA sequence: TGTGCCAGCAGTTTATACCCAATCAACAGGTTTTCCAATCAGCCCCAGCATTTT.

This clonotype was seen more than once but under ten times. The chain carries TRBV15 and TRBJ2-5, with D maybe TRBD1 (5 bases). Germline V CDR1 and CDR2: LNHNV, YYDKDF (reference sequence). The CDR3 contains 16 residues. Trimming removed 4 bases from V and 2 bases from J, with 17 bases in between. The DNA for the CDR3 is TGTGCCACCAGCACCATGGCCCAGGGCCCTCAAGAGACCCAGTACTTC. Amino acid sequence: CATSTMAQGPQETQYF.

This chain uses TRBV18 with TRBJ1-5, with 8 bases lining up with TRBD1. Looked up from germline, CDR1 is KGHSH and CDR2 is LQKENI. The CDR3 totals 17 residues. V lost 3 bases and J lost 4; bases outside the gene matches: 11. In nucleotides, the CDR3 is TGTGCCAGCTCACCGGATAATCAAGGGACAGGTAATCAGCCCCAGCATTTT. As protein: CASSPDNQGTGNQPQHF.

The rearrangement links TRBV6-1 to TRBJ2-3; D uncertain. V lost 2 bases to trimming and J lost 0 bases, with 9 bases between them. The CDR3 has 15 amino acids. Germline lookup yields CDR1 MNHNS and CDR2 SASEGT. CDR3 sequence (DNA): TGTGCCAGCAGTGAACTCCCCCTCAGCACAGATACGCAGTATTTT. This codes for CASSELPLSTDTQYF.

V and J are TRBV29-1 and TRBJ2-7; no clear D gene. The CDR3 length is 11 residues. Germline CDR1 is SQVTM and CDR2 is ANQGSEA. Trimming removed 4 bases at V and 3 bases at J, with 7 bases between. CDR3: CSVVDGYEQYF. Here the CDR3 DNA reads TGCAGCGTTGTGGACGGCTACGAGCAGTACTTC.

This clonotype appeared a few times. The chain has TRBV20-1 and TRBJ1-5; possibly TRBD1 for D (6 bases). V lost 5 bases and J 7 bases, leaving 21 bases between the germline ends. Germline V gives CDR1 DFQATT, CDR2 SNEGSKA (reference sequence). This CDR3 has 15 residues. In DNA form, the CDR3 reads TGCAGTGCTCGCCCCAGGGAGGGGGGCTTCCAGCCCCAGCATTTT. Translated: CSARPREGGFQPQHF.

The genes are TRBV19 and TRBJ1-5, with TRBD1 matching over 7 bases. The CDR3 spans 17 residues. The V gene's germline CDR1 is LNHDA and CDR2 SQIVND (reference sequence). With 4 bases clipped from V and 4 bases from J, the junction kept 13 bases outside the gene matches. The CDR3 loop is CASSTDRDPDGNQPQHF. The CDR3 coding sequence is TGTGCCAGTAGTACAGACAGGGACCCAGACGGGAATCAGCCCCAGCATTTT.

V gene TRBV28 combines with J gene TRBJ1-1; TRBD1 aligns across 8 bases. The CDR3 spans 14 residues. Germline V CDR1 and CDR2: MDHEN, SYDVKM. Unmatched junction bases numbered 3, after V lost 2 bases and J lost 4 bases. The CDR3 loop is CASSLLQGATEAFF. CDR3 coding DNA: TGTGCCAGCAGTTTACTGCAGGGGGCCACTGAAGCTTTCTTT.

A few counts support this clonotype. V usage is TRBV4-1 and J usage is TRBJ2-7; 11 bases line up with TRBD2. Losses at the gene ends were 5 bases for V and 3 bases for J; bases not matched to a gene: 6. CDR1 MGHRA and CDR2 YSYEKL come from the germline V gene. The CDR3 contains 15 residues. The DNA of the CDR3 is TGCGCCAGCAGCTTTAGCGGGGGGGCCGTCTACGAGCAGTACTTC. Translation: CASSFSGGAVYEQYF.

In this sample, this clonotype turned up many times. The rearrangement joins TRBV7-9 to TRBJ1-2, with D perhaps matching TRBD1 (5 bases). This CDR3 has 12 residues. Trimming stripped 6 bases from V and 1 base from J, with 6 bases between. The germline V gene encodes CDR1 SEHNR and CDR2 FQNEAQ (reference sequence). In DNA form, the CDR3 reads TGTGCCAGCAGGGGACTTAACTATGGCTACACCTTC. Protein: CASRGLNYGYTF.

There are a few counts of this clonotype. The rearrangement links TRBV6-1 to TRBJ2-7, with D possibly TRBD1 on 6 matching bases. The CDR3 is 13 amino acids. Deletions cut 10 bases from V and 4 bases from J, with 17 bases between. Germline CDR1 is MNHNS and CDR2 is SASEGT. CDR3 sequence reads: CATPGQIPYEQYF. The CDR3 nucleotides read TGTGCCACCCCAGGACAGATCCCTTACGAGCAGTACTTC.

The CDR3 DNA reads TGTGCCAGCAGTGACCCCGGACAGGGGGAATATTCACCCCTCCACTTT. Translating gives CASSDPGQGEYSPLHF. The J gene is TRBJ1-6, the V gene TRBV25-1; the match to TRBD1 covers 10 bases. The CDR3 loop spans 16 amino acids. Unmatched junction bases numbered 7, after V lost 3 bases and J lost 8 bases. Per germline, CDR1 MGHDK and CDR2 SYGVNS. Variable domain in full (rest from reference TRBV25-1 and TRBJ1-6): EADIYQTPRYLVIGTGKKITLECSQTMGHDKMYWYQQDPGMELHLIHYSYGVNSTEKGDLSSESTVSRIRTEHFPLTLESARPSHTSQYLCASSDPGQGEYSPLHFGNGTRLTVT.

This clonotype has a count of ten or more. CDR3 region: CASSLSPLLAGLRQETQYF. Here the CDR3 DNA reads TGTGCCAGCAGCTTATCTCCACTTCTAGCGGGGCTACGGCAAGAGACCCAGTACTTC. The J gene is TRBJ2-5, the V gene TRBV7-7; 9 bases map to TRBD2. The CDR3 is 19 residues long. Trimming cost V 2 bases and J 2 bases; bases outside gene matches: 15. The germline V gene has CDR1 SSHAT and CDR2 FNYEAQ (reference sequence).

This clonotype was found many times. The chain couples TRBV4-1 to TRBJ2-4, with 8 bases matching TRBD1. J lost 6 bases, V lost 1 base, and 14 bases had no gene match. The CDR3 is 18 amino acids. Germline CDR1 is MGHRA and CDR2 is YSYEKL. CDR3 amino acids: CASSQGMNQRTGRNIQYF. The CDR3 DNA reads TGCGCCAGCAGCCAAGGAATGAACCAACGGACAGGGAGAAACATTCAGTACTTC.

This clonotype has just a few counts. The CDR3 DNA reads TGTGCCAGCAGTTGGGTACGGGAGGGGACCCAGTACTTC. The encoded protein is CASSWVREGTQYF. The chain joins TRBV6-5 to TRBJ2-5, with 8 bases that match TRBD2. Germline trimming cut 4 bases from V and 7 bases from J; bases unmatched to any gene: 5. This CDR3 is built from 13 residues. Germline CDR1 reads MNHEY; CDR2 reads SVGAGI.

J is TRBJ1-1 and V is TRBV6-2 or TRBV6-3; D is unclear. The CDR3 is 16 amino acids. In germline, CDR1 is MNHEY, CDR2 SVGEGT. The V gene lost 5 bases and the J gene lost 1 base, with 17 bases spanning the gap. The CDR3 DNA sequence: TGTGCCAGCAGTCCTGTTCCCCTTTTGGGGAACACTGAAGCTTTCTTT. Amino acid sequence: CASSPVPLLGNTEAFF.

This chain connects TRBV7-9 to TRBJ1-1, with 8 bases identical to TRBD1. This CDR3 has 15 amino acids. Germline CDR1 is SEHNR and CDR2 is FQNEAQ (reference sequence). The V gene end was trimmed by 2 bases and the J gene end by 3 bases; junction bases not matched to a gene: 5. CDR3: CASSLPTTGDTEAFF. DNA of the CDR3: TGTGCCAGCAGCTTACCAACGACAGGGGACACTGAAGCTTTCTTT. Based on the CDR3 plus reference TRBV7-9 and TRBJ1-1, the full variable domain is DTGVSQNPRHKITKRGQNVTFRCDPISEHNRLYWYRQTLGQGPEFLTYFQNEAQLEKSRLLSDRFSAERPKGSFSTLEIQRTEQGDSAMYLCASSLPTTGDTEAFFGQGTRLTVV.

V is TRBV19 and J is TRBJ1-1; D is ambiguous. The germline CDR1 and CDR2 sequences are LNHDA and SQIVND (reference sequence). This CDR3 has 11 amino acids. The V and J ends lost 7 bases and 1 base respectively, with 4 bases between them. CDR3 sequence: CASTTNTEAFF. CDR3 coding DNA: TGTGCCAGTACAACGAACACTGAAGCTTTCTTT.

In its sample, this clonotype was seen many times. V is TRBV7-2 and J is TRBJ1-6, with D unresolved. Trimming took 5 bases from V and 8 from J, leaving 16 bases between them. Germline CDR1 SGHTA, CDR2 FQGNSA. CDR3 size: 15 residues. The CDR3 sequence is CASSPQTGLHSPLHF. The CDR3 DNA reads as TGTGCCAGCAGCCCCCAGACCGGACTCCATTCACCCCTCCACTTT.

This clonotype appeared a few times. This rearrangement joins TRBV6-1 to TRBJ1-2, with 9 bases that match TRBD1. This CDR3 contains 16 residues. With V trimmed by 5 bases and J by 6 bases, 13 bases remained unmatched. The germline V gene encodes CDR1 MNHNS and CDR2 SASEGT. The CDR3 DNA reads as TGTGCCAGCAGTCATACCATCGGGACAGGGCAAAATGGCTACACCTTC. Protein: CASSHTIGTGQNGYTF.